This T cell receptor beta chain was retrieved from a study of T cell responses to AZD1222 COVID-19 vaccine. On this clone: Its antigen remains unknown.

The study's findings and limits: The study found Spike-specific TCR breadth and depth rose after two AZD1222 doses. Reportedly, close to half of spike-specific TCRs are directed against unmutated variant regions. After the peak T cell response, and only then, were repertoires sampled.

The germline gives CDR1 MDHEN, CDR2 SYDVKM. This CDR3 is 16 amino acids long. V was pared by 4 bases and J by 0 bases, with 6 bases of the junction left unmatched. TCRdb's copy holds only in-frame clones and misses some; the assay was immunoSEQ multiplex PCR. This table holds 95,000 to 100,000 clones, just over 85% found once. V gene TRBV28 combines with J gene TRBJ2-1; 7 nucleotides agree with TRBD2. Specimen: peripheral blood, collected on day 0 of AZD1222 vaccination. The sequence was collected from an adult in good health. In DNA, the CDR3 is TGTGCCAGCAGTTCGGGGGGACGCATCTCCTACAATGAGCAGTTCTTC. Translating it yields CASSSGGRISYNEQFF.